Below, 28 T cell receptor beta chains from the same sample are listed, as sequenced in a study of T-cell reconstitution after alpha-beta-depleted transplantation in children. Unique molecular identifiers featured in how the TCRbeta library was prepared. TCRdb passed the PCR reads through MiXCR, listing each CDR3 protein once. The table shows over 550,000 distinct CDR3 sequences, with roughly a tenth occurring only once. Sequenced material: PBMCs from the stem cell graft donor, taken from the stem cell graft. The receptors derive from a human donor who donated a stem cell graft to a child with acute myeloid leukemia.

The sample holds a few counts of this clonotype. The chain carries TRBV7-9 and TRBJ2-7; TRBD2 matches at 9 bases. Germline CDR1 and CDR2: SEHNR and FQNEAQ (reference sequence). CDR3 length: 15 residues. V lost 5 bases, J lost 4 bases, and 9 bases stayed unmatched. The CDR3 nucleotides read TGTGCCAGCAGCCCCGGGACTAGCAGGGGGTACGAGCAGTACTTC. This translates into CASSPGTSRGYEQYF.

The chain employs TRBV7-2 and TRBJ2-1; 8 bases align to TRBD2. J lost 13 bases, V lost 2 bases, and 13 bases had no gene match. The germline gives CDR1 SGHTA, CDR2 FQGNSA. This CDR3 spans 15 amino acids. CDR3 in amino acids: CASSLSSGSMSSQFF. The CDR3 bases are TGTGCCAGCAGCTTATCGAGCGGGAGTATGTCTTCCCAGTTCTTC.

This clonotype was counted ten times or more. This chain joins TRBV3-1 and TRBJ2-1; no clear D. Germline V gives CDR1 LGHDT, CDR2 YNNKEL (reference sequence). This CDR3 spans 13 amino acids. The germline V and J ends were trimmed by 0 bases and 6 bases, with 6 bases remaining between them. The CDR3 sequence is CASSQDHPNEQFF. The CDR3 DNA reads as TGTGCCAGCAGCCAAGATCATCCCAATGAGCAGTTCTTC.

This clonotype occurred a few times. This chain connects TRBV24-1 to TRBJ2-1; D gene ambiguous. The ends were cut back, 3 bases at V and 0 bases at J, with 14 bases in the middle. Germline CDR1 KGHDR, CDR2 SFDVKD. The CDR3 sequence is 17 residues long. As DNA, the CDR3 is TGTGCCACCAGTGATCGGGCCAGGCTTGGCTCCTACAATGAGCAGTTCTTC. Translation gives CATSDRARLGSYNEQFF.

This chain uses TRBV12-3 or TRBV12-4 with TRBJ2-3, with D possibly being TRBD1 (5 bases). The CDR3 runs 16 residues. Between the trimmed V and J ends, which lost 6 bases and 4 bases, there was a span of 20 bases. The CDR3: CASSHPSVLGPDTQYF. CDR3 DNA: TGTGCCAGCAGCCACCCGTCCGTCTTGGGGCCAGATACGCAGTATTTT.

This clonotype has ten or more counts. The chain combines TRBV5-1 with TRBJ2-2; D is ambiguous. This CDR3 has 14 residues. Germline assignment: CDR1 SGHRS and CDR2 YFSETQ. Trimming took 5 bases from V and 1 from J, leaving 9 bases between them. The CDR3 protein is CASRPAGNTGELFF. The DNA for the CDR3 is TGCGCCAGCAGACCTGCAGGGAACACCGGGGAGCTGTTTTTT.

This chain connects TRBV9 to TRBJ2-7; 7 bases are a match to TRBD2. Losses at the gene ends were 0 bases for V and 0 bases for J; bases not matched to a gene: 6. The CDR3 contains 16 residues. Germline loops: CDR1 SGDLS, CDR2 YYNGEE. For the CDR3, the DNA is TGTGCCAGCAGCGTAGATGGGGGAGGGAGCTCCTACGAGCAGTACTTC. Protein sequence: CASSVDGGGSSYEQYF.

At least ten counts were recorded for this clonotype. The V call is TRBV7-2, the J call TRBJ2-5, with TRBD2 matching over 12 bases. CDR1 and CDR2 from the germline V gene are SGHTA and FQGNSA. After removal of 3 bases from V and 1 base from J, the junction contained 3 bases not matched to a gene. The length of the CDR3 is 16 residues. The CDR3 DNA reads TGTGCCAGCAGCTTCGGACTAGCGGGATCCCAAGAGACCCAGTACTTC. It is translated as CASSFGLAGSQETQYF. Using reference TRBV7-2 and TRBJ2-5 for the parts outside the CDR3, the full variable domain is GAGVSQSPSNKVTEKGKDVELRCDPISGHTALYWYRQSLGQGLEFLIYFQGNSAPDKSGLPSDRFSAERTGGSVSTLTIQRTQQEDSAVYLCASSFGLAGSQETQYFGPGTRLLVL.

Regarding this clonotype: A junction end diverges from the germline sequence, so it may reflect a read error. The rearrangement links TRBV20-1 to TRBJ2-7; D is possibly TRBD2 (7 bases). The germline V gene has CDR1 DFQATT and CDR2 SNEGSKA (reference sequence). CDR3 length: 15 residues. The CDR3 DNA is TGCTGTGCTGGAGGGGGGGGCGGGAGAGGGAGCGAGCAGTACTTC. Its translation is CCAGGGGGRGSEQYF.

This clonotype has a handful of counts. The genes are TRBV5-1 and TRBJ2-3, with 13 bases aligning to TRBD2. Unmatched junction bases numbered 6, after V lost 5 bases and J lost 6 bases. Germline CDR1 reads SGHRS; CDR2 reads YFSETQ. The CDR3 length is 15 residues. CDR3 region: CASRLGTSGTDTQYF. As DNA, the CDR3 is TGCGCCAGCAGGCTCGGGACTAGCGGGACGGATACGCAGTATTTT.

This clonotype was picked up a small number of times. The chain links TRBV30 to TRBJ2-5; 7 bases are a match to TRBD2. This CDR3 has 15 residues. The germline V gene encodes CDR1 GTSNPN and CDR2 SVGIG (reference sequence). V was pared by 0 bases and J by 1 base, with 5 bases of the junction left unmatched. In DNA form, the CDR3 reads TGTGCCTGGAGTGTTGGGTCTAGCGGCCAAGAGACCCAGTACTTC. It encodes CAWSVGSSGQETQYF.

This clonotype has ten or more counts. J is TRBJ1-3 and V is TRBV4-3; no clear D gene. This CDR3 has 16 residues. In germline, CDR1 is LGHNA, CDR2 YSLEER. V was shortened by 5 bases and J by 4 bases, with 18 bases between the two germline ends. The CDR3 DNA reads TGCGCCAGCAGCACTACTTTAGGCGCGGGAGGAAACACCATATATTTT. Translation gives CASSTTLGAGGNTIYF.

The chain combines TRBV30 with TRBJ2-2; TRBD1 is a possible D gene (7 bases). The germline CDR1 and CDR2 sequences are GTSNPN and SVGIG (reference sequence). The CDR3 runs to 14 residues. V was cut by 2 bases and J by 4 bases, with 11 bases left in between. The CDR3 coding sequence is TGTGCCTGGAGTCTTCAGGGGGGCACCGGGGAGCTGTTTTTT. It codes for CAWSLQGGTGELFF.

This chain uses TRBV10-3 with TRBJ2-5, with D unclear. Germline V gives CDR1 ENHRY, CDR2 SYGVKD. Between the trimmed V and J ends, which lost 10 bases and 1 base, there was a span of 10 bases. CDR3 length: 12 residues. The CDR3 nucleotides are TGTGCCACCGGCTTGTCCCAAGAGACCCAGTACTTC. Protein sequence: CATGLSQETQYF.

The rearrangement uses TRBV3-1 and TRBJ1-4; no reliable D call. The CDR3 contains 16 residues. Germline V gene sequence: CDR1 LGHDT, CDR2 YNNKEL (reference sequence). V gave up 11 bases and J gave up 2 bases, with 21 bases separating them. The CDR3 here is CAFCFSSHGTNEKLFF. CDR3 DNA: TGTGCCTTCTGTTTCTCCTCACACGGGACTAATGAAAAACTGTTTTTT.

In this sample, this clonotype turned up many times. The J gene is TRBJ2-1, the V gene TRBV12-3 or TRBV12-4; D is perhaps TRBD2 (7 bases). V gave up 3 bases and J gave up 7 bases, with 13 bases separating them. This CDR3 spans 14 amino acids. CDR3 sequence (DNA): TGTGCCAGCAGTTTTGGGGGGGCTCGGAATGAGCAGTTCTTC. Residues: CASSFGGARNEQFF.

This clonotype showed up just a few times. This sequence joins TRBV6-1 and TRBJ2-4, with D perhaps TRBD1 (5 bases). Germline CDR1 MNHNS, CDR2 SASEGT. This CDR3 contains 14 residues. Between the trimmed V and J ends, which lost 8 bases and 2 bases, there was a span of 13 bases. CDR3 loop: CASSLPGSKNIQYF. The CDR3 nucleotides read TGTGCCAGCTCTCTCCCAGGGTCCAAAAACATTCAGTACTTC.

V gene TRBV2 combines with J gene TRBJ1-1, with 8 nucleotides matching TRBD1. V lost 7 bases to trimming and J lost 1 base; unmatched junction nucleotides: 11. Germline CDR1 is SNHLY and CDR2 is FYNNEI. This CDR3 region has 16 residues. CDR3 in DNA: TGTGCCAGCACGGAAGCGAGGACAGGGCGGAACACTGAAGCTTTCTTT. As protein: CASTEARTGRNTEAFF.

The rearrangement uses TRBV15 and TRBJ2-2, with 14 bases fitting TRBD2. CDR1 and CDR2 (germline): LNHNV, YYDKDF (reference sequence). Trimming at V came to 1 base and at J to 2 bases, leaving 9 bases not matched to a gene. There are 20 residues in the CDR3. The CDR3 DNA reads as TGTGCCACCAGCAGAGGGCCGGGACTAGCGGGAGCGATAAACACCGGGGAGCTGTTTTTT. Amino acids: CATSRGPGLAGAINTGELFF.

Many counts were recorded for this clonotype. J is TRBJ2-1 and V is TRBV11-1; perhaps TRBD2 as D (6 bases). This CDR3 region has 11 residues. Trimming took 2 bases from V and 12 from J, leaving 8 bases between them. Germline assignment: CDR1 SGHAT and CDR2 FQDESV (reference sequence). CDR3 sequence (DNA): TGTGCCAGCAGCTTATTGGGAGGGCAGTTCTTC. Translation: CASSLLGGQFF.

This clonotype was seen ten or more times. The chain carries TRBV5-1 and TRBJ2-6; the D is unclear. CDR1 is SGHRS, CDR2 YFSETQ, per germline. The CDR3 is 17 residues long. V was pared by 0 bases and J by 2 bases, with 12 bases between. The CDR3 DNA is TGCGCCAGCAGCTTGGATGGGAATGGGCCTGGGGCCAACGTCCTGACTTTC. This translates into CASSLDGNGPGANVLTF.

This clonotype was seen at least ten times. V gene TRBV5-1 combines with J gene TRBJ2-2, with 11 bases aligning to TRBD2. The CDR3 has 16 residues. The germline V gene encodes CDR1 SGHRS and CDR2 YFSETQ. The trim removed 4 bases at V and 4 bases at J, leaving 6 bases unmatched. CDR3 coding DNA: TGCGCCAGCAGCGAAACTAGCGGGAGAGTCACCGGGGAGCTGTTTTTT. It encodes CASSETSGRVTGELFF.

This clonotype was seen a handful of times. The V gene is TRBV6-6, the J gene TRBJ2-1; the D gene could be TRBD1 or TRBD2 (5 bases each). V was trimmed by 0 bases and J by 8 bases, leaving 8 bases between them. Germline CDR1 MNHNY, CDR2 SVGAGI (reference sequence). The length of the CDR3 is 13 residues. CDR3 protein: CASSYSLGDEQFF. In DNA form, the CDR3 reads TGTGCCAGCAGTTACTCGTTGGGGGATGAGCAGTTCTTC.

There are a few counts of this clonotype. DNA of the CDR3: TGCAGTGTGGTGGAAAGGGCCCAAGAGACCCAGTACTTC. It codes for CSVVERAQETQYF. This rearrangement joins TRBV20-1 to TRBJ2-5; no clear D gene. CDR3 length: 13 amino acids. Trimming left V 7 bases short and J 1 base short, with 13 bases between. Per germline, CDR1 DFQATT and CDR2 SNEGSKA (reference sequence).

The rearrangement uses TRBV28 and TRBJ2-1, with 7 bases identical to TRBD2. V dropped 6 bases and J dropped 6; count of bases not matched to a gene: 14. Germline CDR1 and CDR2: MDHEN and SYDVKM. This CDR3 is 16 amino acids long. CDR3 coding DNA: TGTGCCAGCAGCTCCCTTGCGGGAGTTCGCAGCAATGAGCAGTTCTTC. Encoded protein: CASSSLAGVRSNEQFF.

The V and J genes are TRBV19 and TRBJ2-1; D might be TRBD2 (5 bases). CDR1 is LNHDA, CDR2 SQIVND, per germline (reference sequence). V lost 7 bases to trimming and J lost 9 bases, with 16 bases between them. This CDR3 is 13 amino acids long. The CDR3 loop is CASKGQERPEQFF. CDR3 nucleotides: TGTGCCAGTAAGGGCCAGGAGCGGCCTGAGCAGTTCTTC.

The CDR3 DNA is TGTGCCAGCAGTTATGGGGCAGCGTCCTCCTACGAGCAGTACTTC. Amino acid sequence: CASSYGAASSYEQYF. This chain uses TRBV6-2 or TRBV6-3 with TRBJ2-7; tentatively, D is TRBD1 (5 bases). Trimming took off 3 bases at V and 0 bases at J, with 12 bases between the two ends. CDR1 MNHEY and CDR2 SVGEGT come from the germline V gene. CDR3 size: 15 residues.

This chain uses TRBV12-3 or TRBV12-4 with TRBJ1-6; the D gene is possibly TRBD1 (6 bases). The V end lost 3 bases, the J end lost 9 bases, and 12 bases lay between the germline ends. This CDR3 is 14 amino acids long. The CDR3 DNA reads TGTGCCAGCAGTTTGGGGACACCTCCTTCACCCCTCCACTTT. Its translation: CASSLGTPPSPLHF.